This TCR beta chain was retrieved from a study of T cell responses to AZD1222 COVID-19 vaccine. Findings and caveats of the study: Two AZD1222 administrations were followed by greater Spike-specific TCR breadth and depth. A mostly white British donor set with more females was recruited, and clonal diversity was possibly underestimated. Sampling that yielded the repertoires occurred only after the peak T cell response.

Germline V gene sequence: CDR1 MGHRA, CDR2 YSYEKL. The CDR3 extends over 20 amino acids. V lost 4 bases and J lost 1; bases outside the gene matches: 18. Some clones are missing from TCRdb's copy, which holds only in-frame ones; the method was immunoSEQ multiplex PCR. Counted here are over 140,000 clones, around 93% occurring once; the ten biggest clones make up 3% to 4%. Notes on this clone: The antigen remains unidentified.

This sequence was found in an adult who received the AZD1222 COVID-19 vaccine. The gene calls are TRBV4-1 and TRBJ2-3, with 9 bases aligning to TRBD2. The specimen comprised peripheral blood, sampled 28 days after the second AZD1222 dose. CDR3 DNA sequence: TGCGCCAGCAGCCTCAGGGGGGGACTAGCTTCCGAAGGGGGCACAGATACGCAGTATTTT. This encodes CASSLRGGLASEGGTDTQYF.